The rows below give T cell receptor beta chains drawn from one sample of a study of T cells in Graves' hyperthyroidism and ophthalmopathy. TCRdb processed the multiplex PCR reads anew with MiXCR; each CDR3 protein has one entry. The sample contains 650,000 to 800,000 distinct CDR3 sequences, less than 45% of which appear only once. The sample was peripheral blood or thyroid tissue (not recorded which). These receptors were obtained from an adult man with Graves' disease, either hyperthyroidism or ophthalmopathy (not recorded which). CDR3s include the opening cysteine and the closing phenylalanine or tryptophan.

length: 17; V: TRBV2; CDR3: CASSGGLGGLAGPEQFF
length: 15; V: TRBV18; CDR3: CASSPAAAANEKLFF
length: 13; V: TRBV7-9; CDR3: CASSSPPEETQYF
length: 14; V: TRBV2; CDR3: CASYKGASNTEAFF
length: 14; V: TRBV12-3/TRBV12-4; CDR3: CASRRDRGYTEAFF
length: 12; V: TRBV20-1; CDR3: CSALGDGYEQYF
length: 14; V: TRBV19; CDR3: CASTIGGGNQPQHF
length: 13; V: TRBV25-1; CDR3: CASSFKWNTEAFF
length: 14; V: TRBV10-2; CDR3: CASSGYRERTEAFF
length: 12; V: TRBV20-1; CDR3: CSALTGGTEAFF
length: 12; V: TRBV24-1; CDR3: CATSDAFDERYF
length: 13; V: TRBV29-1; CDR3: CSVAGTESYEQYF
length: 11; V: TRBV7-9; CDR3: CASKLGDEQYF
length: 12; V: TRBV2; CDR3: CASSVLGDEAFF
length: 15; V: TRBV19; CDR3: CASSRTIGNTGELFF
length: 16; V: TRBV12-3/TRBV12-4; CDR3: CASSYPPRDTRNTIYF
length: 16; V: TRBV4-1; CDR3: CASSQLQGSGNQPQHF
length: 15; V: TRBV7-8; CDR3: CASSTSGRESETQYF
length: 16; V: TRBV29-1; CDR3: CSVEIRRGALNYGYTF
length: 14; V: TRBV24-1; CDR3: CATSEAGTGHEQYF
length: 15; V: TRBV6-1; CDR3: CASNGQHVLNSPLHF
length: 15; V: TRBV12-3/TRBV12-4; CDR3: CASNNRGIGGNTIYF
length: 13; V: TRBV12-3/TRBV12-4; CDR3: CASSFNRGVGYTF
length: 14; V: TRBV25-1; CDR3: CASKEGTYNSPLHF
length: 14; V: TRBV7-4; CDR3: CASSQEVASTEAFF
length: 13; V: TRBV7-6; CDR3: CASSFQGTDGYTF
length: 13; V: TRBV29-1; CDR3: CSFTGTANYGYTF
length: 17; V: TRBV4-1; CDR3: CASSQDQSGPLSYEQYF
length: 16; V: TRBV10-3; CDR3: CAISQITGTGGTEAFF
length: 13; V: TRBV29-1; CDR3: CSVEFQGANGYTF